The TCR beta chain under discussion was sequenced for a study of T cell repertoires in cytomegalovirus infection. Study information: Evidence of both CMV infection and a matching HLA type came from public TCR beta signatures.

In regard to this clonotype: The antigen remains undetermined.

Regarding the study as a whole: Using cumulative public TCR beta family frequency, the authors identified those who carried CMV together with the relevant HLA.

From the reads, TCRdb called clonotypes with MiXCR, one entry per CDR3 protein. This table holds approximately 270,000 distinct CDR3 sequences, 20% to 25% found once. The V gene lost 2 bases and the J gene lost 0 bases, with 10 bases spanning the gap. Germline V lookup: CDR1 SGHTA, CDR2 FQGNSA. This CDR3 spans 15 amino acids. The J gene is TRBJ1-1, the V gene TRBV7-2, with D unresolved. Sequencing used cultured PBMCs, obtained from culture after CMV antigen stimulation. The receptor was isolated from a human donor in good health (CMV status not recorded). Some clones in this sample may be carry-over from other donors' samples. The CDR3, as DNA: TGTGCCAGCAGCTTAAGTATGACCATGAACACTGAAGCTTTCTTT. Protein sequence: CASSLSMTMNTEAFF.